Described below is a single T cell receptor beta chain sequence and its context. The CDR3 covers 15 residues. V was trimmed by 4 bases and J by 0 bases, leaving 13 bases between them. Germline V CDR1 and CDR2: MNHEY, SVGAGI. This sample was taken from a study of OX40 agonist ivuxolimab in advanced cancers. Overall study context: Enrolled patients in dose escalation had cancers that were hepatocellular carcinoma, melanoma, renal cell or head and neck cancer. Therapy given before enrollment (anti-PD-1, anti-PD-L1 or anti-CTLA-4) was allowed, and over 35% had some.

Repertoires were generated with immunoSEQ multiplex PCR, while TCRdb's copy carries only in-frame clones and drops some. The sample comprises 42,000 or so clones, 75% to 90% of which are singletons, and 4.7% rests with the top ten. The chain links TRBV6-5 to TRBJ2-7, with D perhaps given as TRBD1 or TRBD2 (5 bases each). The receptor's source is an adult with an advanced solid tumor such as melanoma, head and neck, liver or kidney cancer. The sequencing used CD4+ or CD8+ T cells sorted from blood, collected in a trial of the OX40 agonist ivuxolimab. The CDR3 region is CASSFAGTNSYEQYF. The CDR3 DNA reads as TGTGCCAGCAGTTTTGCCGGGACGAACTCCTACGAGCAGTACTTC.